These 24 T cell receptor beta chains were sequenced from one sample in a study of identifying expanded T cells in peripheral blood. TCRdb's table, derived via immunoSEQ multiplex PCR, lists solely in-frame clones and lacks some. The sample includes 75,000 to 90,000 clones, about four fifths of them seen just once. Material for sequencing was blood. Every receptor here comes from a person aged 18 to 70 in good health.

A word on this clone: At the DNA level, this CDR3 is encoded by other sequences in the same sample as well. The genes are TRBV6-5 and TRBJ2-1; a weak D match, TRBD1 (6 bases). In germline, CDR1 is MNHEY, CDR2 SVGAGI. CDR3 length: 15 amino acids. Trimming removed 2 bases at V and 1 base at J, with 9 bases between. The CDR3 region has the DNA TGTGCCAGCAGTTACCAAGGGGGATCCTACAATGAGCAGTTCTTC. It is translated as CASSYQGGSYNEQFF.

This chain connects TRBV19 to TRBJ2-2; TRBD2 matches at 12 bases. Germline assignment: CDR1 LNHDA and CDR2 SQIVND (reference sequence). Trimming took 3 bases from V and 7 from J; bases not matched to a gene: 6. The CDR3 length is 16 residues. CDR3 loop: CASSISSGRAIGELFF. The CDR3 region has the DNA TGTGCCAGTAGTATCTCTAGCGGGAGGGCCATCGGGGAGCTGTTTTTT.

The chain couples TRBV7-6 to TRBJ2-7; TRBD1 or TRBD2 may be the D gene (5 bases each). CDR1 is SGHVS and CDR2 is FNYEAQ in the germline V gene. V lost 5 bases and J lost 1, with 12 bases in between. CDR3 length equals 14 residues. The CDR3 loop reads CASSTGTASYEQYF. DNA for the CDR3: TGTGCCAGCAGCACCGGGACGGCGTCCTACGAGCAGTACTTC. Supplemented by reference TRBV7-6 and TRBJ2-7, the full variable domain reads GAGVSQSPRYKVTKRGQDVALRCDPISGHVSLYWYRQALGQGPEFLTYFNYEAQQDKSGLPNDRFSAERPEGSISTLTIQRTEQRDSAMYRCASSTGTASYEQYFGPGTRLTVT.

The chain recombines TRBV19 with TRBJ2-5; 11 positions agree with TRBD1. The CDR3 spans 15 residues. J was trimmed by 4 bases and V by 3 bases; bases with no gene match: 4. Germline values: CDR1 LNHDA, CDR2 SQIVND (reference sequence). The CDR3 is CASSIWDRGVETQYF. The CDR3 nucleotides are TGTGCCAGTAGTATTTGGGACAGGGGGGTAGAGACCCAGTACTTC.

The chain recombines TRBV10-2 with TRBJ1-1, with 9 bases that match TRBD1. The CDR3 extends over 16 amino acids. Germline trimming cut 3 bases from V and 0 bases from J; bases unmatched to any gene: 5. The germline CDR1 and CDR2 sequences are WSHSY and SAAADI. CDR3 in DNA: TGCGCCAGCAGTGAAACAGGGGGCCCCATGAACACTGAAGCTTTCTTT. Its translation: CASSETGGPMNTEAFF.

The chain joins TRBV28 to TRBJ1-1; D is uncertain. CDR3 size: 14 residues. The germline V gene has CDR1 MDHEN and CDR2 SYDVKM. V was shortened by 3 bases and J by 4 bases, with 12 bases between the two germline ends. The CDR3 DNA reads TGTGCCAGCAGTTTCGAACGGCAAGTCACTGAAGCTTTCTTT. This translates into CASSFERQVTEAFF.

The gene calls are TRBV30 and TRBJ1-2; D is ambiguous. V lost 0 bases and J 6 bases, leaving 8 bases between the germline ends. This CDR3 is 12 amino acids long. Germline V gene lookup returns CDR1 GTSNPN and CDR2 SVGIG (reference sequence). The CDR3 region has the DNA TGTGCCTGGAGTGTCGCACCTAATGGCTACACCTTC. Translation: CAWSVAPNGYTF.

The chain carries TRBV7-9 and TRBJ1-1, with unresolved D. The length of the CDR3 is 13 residues. Germline CDR1 reads SEHNR; CDR2 reads FQNEAQ (reference sequence). Trimming stripped 0 bases from V and 4 bases from J, with 6 bases between. This chain's CDR3 is CASSLAGPTEAFF. CDR3 bases: TGTGCCAGCAGCTTAGCTGGCCCCACTGAAGCTTTCTTT.

The genes are TRBV15 and TRBJ2-3, with 10 bases matching TRBD1. V shed 3 bases and J 2 bases; nucleotides not matched to a gene: 5. Germline values: CDR1 LNHNV, CDR2 YYDKDF (reference sequence). The CDR3 length is 16 residues. DNA for the CDR3: TGTGCCACCAGCAGGTCGACAGGGGGCCCCACAGATACGCAGTATTTT. It yields the protein CATSRSTGGPTDTQYF.

CDR3 sequence (DNA): TGTGCCAGCAGTCAGGGGATCGATGGCTACACCTTC. Protein: CASSQGIDGYTF. The V call is TRBV28, the J call TRBJ1-2, with D maybe TRBD1 (6 bases). CDR1 and CDR2 (germline): MDHEN, SYDVKM. Between the trimmed V and J ends, which lost 5 bases and 6 bases, there was a span of 10 bases. The CDR3 extends over 12 amino acids.

The chain uses TRBV7-3 and TRBJ1-1; D gene ambiguous. The CDR3 has 15 residues. Per the germline V gene, CDR1 is SGHTA and CDR2 is FQGTGA. Trimming took 1 base from V and 0 from J, leaving 9 bases between them. CDR3 DNA: TGTGCCAGCAGCTTAAATCCGGGGATGAACACTGAAGCTTTCTTT. Encoded protein: CASSLNPGMNTEAFF.

Comment on this clone: One junction end does not reproduce the germline sequence, and a read error may be involved. The chain joins TRBV7-2 to TRBJ1-2, with 9 bases fitting TRBD1. Germline V gene lookup returns CDR1 SGHTA and CDR2 FQGNSA. The length of the CDR3 is 15 residues. The CDR3 loop is CASGLELQGAFGYTF. The CDR3 nucleotides are TGTGCCAGCGGCTTAGAGTTACAGGGGGCCTTTGGCTACACCTTC.

The chain is built from TRBV28 and TRBJ1-2; the D gene is possibly TRBD1 (5 bases). Trimming left V 1 base short and J 7 bases short, with 10 bases between. This CDR3 has 13 amino acids. Germline lookup yields CDR1 MDHEN and CDR2 SYDVKM. The CDR3 bases are TGTGCCAGCAGTTTATTGGGGGGAGCTGGCTACACCTTC. It translates to CASSLLGGAGYTF.

The rearrangement links TRBV28 to TRBJ2-2, with 14 nucleotides matching TRBD2. V lost 5 bases and J lost 7; bases outside the gene matches: 6. The CDR3 has 16 residues. The germline CDR1 and CDR2 sequences are MDHEN and SYDVKM. The CDR3 bases are TGTGCCAGCAGTCCGACTAGCGGGAGGGCCGGCGGGGAGCTGTTTTTT. The encoded protein is CASSPTSGRAGGELFF.

The table lists this clone with a count of one. The chain uses TRBV7-9 and TRBJ1-1; D uncertain. CDR1 and CDR2 (germline): SEHNR, FQNEAQ (reference sequence). V dropped 0 bases and J dropped 6 bases, with 11 bases sitting between them. The CDR3 has 14 residues. CDR3 protein: CASSLATRYPEAFF. The CDR3 DNA reads TGTGCCAGCAGCTTAGCGACCCGTTACCCTGAAGCTTTCTTT.

The chain joins TRBV19 to TRBJ1-2; D gene uncertain. This CDR3 is built from 13 residues. Trimming took 3 bases from V and 5 from J, leaving 10 bases between them. The germline V gene has CDR1 LNHDA and CDR2 SQIVND (reference sequence). The CDR3, as DNA: TGTGCCAGTAGTATTACAGACGGTTATGGCTACACCTTC. Protein: CASSITDGYGYTF.

V is TRBV18 and J is TRBJ2-7, with TRBD1 matching over 11 bases. Germline lookup yields CDR1 KGHSH and CDR2 LQKENI. This CDR3 is 17 amino acids long. Trimming at V came to 0 bases and at J to 1 base, leaving 5 bases not matched to a gene. CDR3 in amino acids: CASSPPIGQGASYEQYF. The CDR3, as DNA: TGTGCCAGCTCACCACCGATAGGACAGGGGGCATCCTACGAGCAGTACTTC.

The rearrangement joins TRBV7-2 to TRBJ1-5, with 8 bases that match TRBD1. The CDR3 extends over 16 amino acids. Trimming cost V 3 bases and J 5 bases; bases outside gene matches: 9. From germline, CDR1 is SGHTA and CDR2 FQGNSA. The CDR3 DNA follows: TGTGCCAGCAGCTTGGTGGGGACAGGATTCGATCAGCCCCAGCATTTT. Amino acids: CASSLVGTGFDQPQHF. Using reference TRBV7-2 and TRBJ1-5 for the parts outside the CDR3, the full variable domain is GAGVSQSPSNKVTEKGKDVELRCDPISGHTALYWYRQSLGQGLEFLIYFQGNSAPDKSGLPSDRFSAERTGGSVSTLTIQRTQQEDSAVYLCASSLVGTGFDQPQHFGDGTRLSIL.

The rearrangement links TRBV4-1 to TRBJ2-7; a possible D gene is TRBD1 (6 bases). Germline-derived CDR1 and CDR2 are MGHRA and YSYEKL. V lost 0 bases and J lost 3, with 12 bases in between. There are 15 residues in the CDR3. CDR3 residues: CASSQEGDNYYEQYF. The DNA for the CDR3 is TGCGCCAGCAGCCAAGAAGGGGACAACTACTACGAGCAGTACTTC.

The CDR3 reads CASSFPASGSQPSNYGYTF. In DNA form, the CDR3 reads TGTGCCAGCAGTTTCCCGGCATCAGGGTCCCAACCTTCTAACTATGGCTACACCTTC. The chain employs TRBV28 and TRBJ1-2, with a weak D call TRBD1 (5 bases). The V gene lost 3 bases and the J gene lost 0 bases, with 23 bases spanning the gap. CDR1 is MDHEN and CDR2 is SYDVKM in the germline V gene. The CDR3 runs to 19 residues.

The V and J genes are TRBV7-3 and TRBJ2-3; maybe TRBD1 (6 bases). Germline V lookup: CDR1 SGHTA, CDR2 FQGTGA. The ends were cut back, 4 bases at V and 2 bases at J, with 10 bases in the middle. This CDR3 has 14 residues. The CDR3 bases are TGTGCCAGCAGCTCCCGACAGGCCACAGATACGCAGTATTTT. It yields the protein CASSSRQATDTQYF.

The gene calls are TRBV19 and TRBJ2-1; 9 bases agree with TRBD2. Germline trimming cut 4 bases from V and 5 bases from J; bases unmatched to any gene: 6. CDR3 length equals 15 residues. Per germline, CDR1 LNHDA and CDR2 SQIVND (reference sequence). This CDR3 reads CASSRLAGYDNEQFF. CDR3 in DNA: TGTGCCAGTAGTAGGCTAGCGGGGTACGACAATGAGCAGTTCTTC.

The chain couples TRBV28 to TRBJ2-6; D is undetermined. Per the germline V gene, CDR1 is MDHEN and CDR2 is SYDVKM. The CDR3 covers 12 residues. V lost 10 bases and J 0 bases, leaving 4 bases between the germline ends. CDR3 amino acids: CATHSGANVLTF. Here the CDR3 DNA reads TGTGCCACCCACTCTGGGGCCAACGTCCTGACTTTC.

This rearrangement joins TRBV15 to TRBJ1-3, with D uncertain. This CDR3 spans 12 amino acids. Germline V CDR1 and CDR2: LNHNV, YYDKDF (reference sequence). Deletions cut 2 bases from V and 9 bases from J, with 8 bases between. The CDR3 DNA is TGTGCCACCAGCAGACTCGATGGCACCATATATTTT. Amino acids: CATSRLDGTIYF.